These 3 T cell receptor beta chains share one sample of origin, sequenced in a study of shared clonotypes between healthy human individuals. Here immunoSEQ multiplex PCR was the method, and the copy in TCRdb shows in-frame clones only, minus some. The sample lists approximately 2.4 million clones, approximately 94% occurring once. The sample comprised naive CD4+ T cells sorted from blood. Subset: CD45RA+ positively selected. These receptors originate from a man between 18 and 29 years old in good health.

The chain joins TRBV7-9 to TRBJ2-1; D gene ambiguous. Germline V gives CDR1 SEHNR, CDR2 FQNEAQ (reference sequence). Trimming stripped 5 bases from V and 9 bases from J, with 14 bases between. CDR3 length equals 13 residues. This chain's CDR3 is CASSGYEKTEQFF. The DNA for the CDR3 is TGTGCCAGCAGCGGCTACGAGAAGACTGAGCAGTTCTTC.

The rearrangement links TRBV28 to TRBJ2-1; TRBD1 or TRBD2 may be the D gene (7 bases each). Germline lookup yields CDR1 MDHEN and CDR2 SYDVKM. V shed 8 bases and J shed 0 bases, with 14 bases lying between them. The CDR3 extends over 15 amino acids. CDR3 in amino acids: CASRGGGTSYNEQFF. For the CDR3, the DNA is TGTGCCAGCCGGGGAGGGGGCACCTCCTACAATGAGCAGTTCTTC.

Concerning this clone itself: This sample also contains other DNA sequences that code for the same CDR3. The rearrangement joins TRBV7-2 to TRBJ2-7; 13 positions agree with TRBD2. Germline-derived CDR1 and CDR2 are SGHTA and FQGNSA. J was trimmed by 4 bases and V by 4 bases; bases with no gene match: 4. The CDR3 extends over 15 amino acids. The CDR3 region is CASSSGLAGVYEQYF. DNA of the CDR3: TGTGCCAGCAGCTCTGGACTAGCGGGGGTTTACGAGCAGTACTTC. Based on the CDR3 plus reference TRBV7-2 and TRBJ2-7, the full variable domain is GAGVSQSPSNKVTEKGKDVELRCDPISGHTALYWYRQSLGQGLEFLIYFQGNSAPDKSGLPSDRFSAERTGGSVSTLTIQRTQQEDSAVYLCASSSGLAGVYEQYFGPGTRLTVT.